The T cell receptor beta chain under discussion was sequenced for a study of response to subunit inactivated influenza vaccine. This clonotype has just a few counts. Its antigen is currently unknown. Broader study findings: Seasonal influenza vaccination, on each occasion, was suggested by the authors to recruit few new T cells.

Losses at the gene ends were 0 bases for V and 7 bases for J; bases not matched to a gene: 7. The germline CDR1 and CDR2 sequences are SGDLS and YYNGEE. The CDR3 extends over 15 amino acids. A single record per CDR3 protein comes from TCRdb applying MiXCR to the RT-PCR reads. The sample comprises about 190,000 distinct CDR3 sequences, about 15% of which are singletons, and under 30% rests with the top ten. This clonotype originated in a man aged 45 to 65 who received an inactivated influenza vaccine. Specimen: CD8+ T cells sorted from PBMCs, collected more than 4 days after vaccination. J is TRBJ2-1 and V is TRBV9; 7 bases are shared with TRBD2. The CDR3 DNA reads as TGTGCCAGCAGCGTAGGAGCTAGCGGAACTAATGAGCAGTTCTTC. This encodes CASSVGASGTNEQFF.